Presented here are 3 T cell receptor beta chains from one specimen sequenced in a study of human T cells and chemical hapten exposure. The time point is: patch test 1, 2 weeks after DPC sensitization. Specified treatment: therapeutic diphenylcyclopropenone sensitization with weekly scalp DPC. TCRdb ran MiXCR on the RACE reads and lists one entry per CDR3 protein. Among 300,000 to 400,000 distinct CDR3 sequences listed, about 7% were seen once. The sequences come from whole blood, collected in connection with sensitization to the hapten diphenylcyclopropenone (DPC). The source of these receptors is a woman between 18 and 30 years old with alopecia areata. Some clones in this sample may be carry-over from other donors' samples.

This clonotype was seen a few times. The gene calls are TRBV4-3 and TRBJ2-7, with D possibly called TRBD1 or TRBD2 (6 bases each). The V gene lost 4 bases and the J gene lost 5 bases, with 18 bases spanning the gap. This CDR3 is built from 15 residues. Looked up from germline, CDR1 is LGHNA and CDR2 is YSLEER. CDR3 nucleotide sequence: TGCGCCAGCAGCCTAAATCCCGGGGGCATCAACGAGCAGTACTTC. Translating gives CASSLNPGGINEQYF.

The rearrangement links TRBV5-8 to TRBJ2-5; D is ambiguous. The length of the CDR3 is 15 residues. Germline CDR1 is SGHTS and CDR2 is YDEGEE. Trimming pared 1 base from V and 2 bases from J, leaving 12 bases between. The CDR3 reads CASSLYGVFQETQYF. The CDR3 DNA follows: TGTGCCAGCAGCTTGTACGGCGTTTTTCAAGAGACCCAGTACTTC.

The CDR3 here is CATSDGAIEKLFF. CDR3 coding DNA: TGTGCCACCAGTGATGGAGCGATTGAAAAACTGTTTTTT. The chain joins TRBV24-1 to TRBJ1-4, with no clear D. V gave up 3 bases and J gave up 7 bases, with 8 bases separating them. Germline V gives CDR1 KGHDR, CDR2 SFDVKD. CDR3 length equals 13 residues.